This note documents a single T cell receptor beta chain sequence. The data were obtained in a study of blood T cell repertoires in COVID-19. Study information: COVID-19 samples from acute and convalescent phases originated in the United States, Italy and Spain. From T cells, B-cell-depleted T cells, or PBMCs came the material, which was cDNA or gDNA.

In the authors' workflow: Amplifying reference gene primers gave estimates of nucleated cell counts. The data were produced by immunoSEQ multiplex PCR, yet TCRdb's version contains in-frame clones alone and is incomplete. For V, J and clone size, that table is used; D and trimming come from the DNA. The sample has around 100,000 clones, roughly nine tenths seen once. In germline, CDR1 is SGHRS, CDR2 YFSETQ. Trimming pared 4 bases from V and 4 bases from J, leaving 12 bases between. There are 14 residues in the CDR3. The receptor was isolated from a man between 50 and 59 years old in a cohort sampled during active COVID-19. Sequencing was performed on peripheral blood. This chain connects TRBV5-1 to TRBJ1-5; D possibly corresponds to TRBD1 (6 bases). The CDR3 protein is CASSPDSQNQPQHF. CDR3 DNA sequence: TGCGCCAGCAGCCCGGACAGTCAGAATCAGCCCCAGCATTTT.